The 2 T cell receptor beta chains listed next were all sequenced from one sample in a study of cytomegalovirus exposure and HLA in healthy donors. TCRdb's copy holds only in-frame clones and misses some; the assay was immunoSEQ multiplex PCR. The table lists under 110,000 clones, 88% of them singletons, with about 1.8% in the top ten. The sequenced sample was PBMCs. These receptors all come from a woman aged 18-29 years in good health and CMV-seropositive.

The chain combines TRBV28 with TRBJ1-2; D unclear. V lost 3 bases, J lost 4 bases, and 12 bases lay in between. The CDR3 spans 14 residues. Germline CDR1 is MDHEN and CDR2 is SYDVKM. The CDR3 loop is CASSFATDAYGYTF. The CDR3 region has the DNA TGTGCCAGCAGTTTTGCGACTGACGCCTATGGCTACACCTTC.

The chain is built from TRBV10-1 and TRBJ2-2; TRBD1 agrees at 8 bases. The CDR3 is 16 amino acids. Germline CDR1 reads WNHNN; CDR2 reads SYGVQD (reference sequence). V trimming: 3 bases; J trimming: 1 base; junction bases outside the gene matches: 4. The CDR3 region is CASSDFGQGNTGELFF. The CDR3 nucleotides are TGCGCCAGCAGTGACTTTGGACAGGGGAACACCGGGGAGCTGTTTTTT.